This TCR beta chain was recorded in a study of graft-versus-host responses after intestinal transplantation. For the study at large: In this cohort, recipients had multivisceral, liver-intestinal, or isolated intestinal transplants. Among the recipients, all got anti-thymocyte globulin induction and then tacrolimus and steroids for approximately 3 years.

Repertoires were generated with immunoSEQ multiplex PCR, while TCRdb's copy carries only in-frame clones and drops some. The sample has over 100,000 clones; roughly 93% are singletons. On this clone itself: Its antigen is unidentified.

The CDR3 extends over 17 amino acids. Trimming at V came to 7 bases and at J to 4 bases, leaving 15 bases not matched to a gene. CDR1 SGHVS and CDR2 FQNEAQ come from the germline V gene. The sequence was collected from a human donor who received an intestinal transplant. Sequencing used unstimulated CD4+ T cells sorted from spleen or lymph node cells, obtained before intestinal transplant. The rearrangement uses TRBV7-8 and TRBJ2-2, with 7 bases lining up with TRBD1. CDR3 bases: TGTGCCAGCATACCGACCGGGACAGAACAAACCACCGGGGAGCTGTTTTTT. Residues: CASIPTGTEQTTGELFF.